Below are 25 T cell receptor beta chains sequenced from a single sample in a study of T cells of healthy individuals. Each CDR3 protein is one row after TCRdb ran MiXCR on the 5' RACE reads. Of approximately 50,000 distinct CDR3 sequences in the sample, about 15% were seen once. Every receptor here comes from a human donor in good health.

This clonotype was counted once. A much bigger clone sits one base away, suggesting this may be a read error. The gene calls are TRBV20-1 and TRBJ2-3; D call uncertain. CDR1 and CDR2 from the germline V gene are DFQATT and SNEGSKA (reference sequence). V was pared by 0 bases and J by 7 bases, with 8 bases between. The CDR3 has 12 residues. CDR3 nucleotides: TGCAGTGCTAGAGATTACCCATATACGCAGTATTTT. Translation: CSARDYPYTQYF.

This clonotype was observed at least ten times. This chain connects TRBV2 to TRBJ2-1; 7 bases agree with TRBD2. Germline V gene lookup returns CDR1 SNHLY and CDR2 FYNNEI. The V and J ends lost 3 bases and 6 bases, in that order; junction bases with no gene match: 8. CDR3 size: 15 residues. The CDR3 spells CASSEGGGSSNEQFF. The CDR3 DNA sequence: TGTGCCAGCAGTGAGGGCGGGGGTTCTTCCAATGAGCAGTTCTTC.

The J gene is TRBJ2-7, the V gene TRBV4-2, with D possibly being TRBD1 (5 bases). Trimming took 4 bases from V and 0 from J, leaving 13 bases between them. This CDR3 region has 15 residues. Germline CDR1 reads LGHNA; CDR2 reads YNFKEQ. CDR3 DNA sequence: TGTGCCAGCAGCCTATCGAAGACAGCCTCCTACGAGCAGTACTTC. This sequence encodes CASSLSKTASYEQYF.

Ten or more counts support this clonotype. V usage is TRBV4-2 and J usage is TRBJ2-1; 7 bases match TRBD2. The CDR3 runs 15 residues. Germline trimming cut 6 bases from V and 7 bases from J; bases unmatched to any gene: 12. Germline-derived CDR1 and CDR2 are LGHNA and YNFKEQ. CDR3 in DNA: TGTGCCAGCAGGGGAGCGGGAAGTCCTACAAATGAGCAGTTCTTC. This sequence encodes CASRGAGSPTNEQFF.

The table lists this clonotype with a few counts. This chain joins TRBV11-1 and TRBJ2-3; 13 nucleotides agree with TRBD2. Trimming took 6 bases from V and 8 from J; bases not matched to a gene: 11. There are 16 residues in the CDR3. Germline V gives CDR1 SGHAT, CDR2 FQDESV (reference sequence). CDR3 bases: TGTGCCAGCAGACCGCCCACTAGCGGGGGGGCCGGTACGCAGTATTTT. It is translated as CASRPPTSGGAGTQYF.

This clonotype appeared a few times. The V and J genes are TRBV5-1 and TRBJ2-7, with D possibly matching TRBD2 (6 bases). V gave up 4 bases and J gave up 1 base, with 9 bases separating them. This CDR3 contains 13 residues. Germline CDR1 reads SGHRS; CDR2 reads YFSETQ. CDR3 in DNA: TGCGCCAGCAGCATTGGGGGGTCCTACGAGCAGTACTTC. This translates into CASSIGGSYEQYF.

The chain links TRBV5-1 to TRBJ2-1; D ambiguous. Trimming stripped 0 bases from V and 6 bases from J, with 7 bases between. This CDR3 contains 13 residues. Germline lookup yields CDR1 SGHRS and CDR2 YFSETQ. CDR3 region: CASSLVQGNEQFF. The CDR3 nucleotides are TGCGCCAGCAGCTTGGTTCAAGGCAATGAGCAGTTCTTC.

This clonotype occurred many times. The chain links TRBV7-6 to TRBJ1-2; D may be TRBD1 (6 bases). The V end lost 0 bases, the J end lost 2 bases, and 7 bases lay between the germline ends. The CDR3 has 14 residues. From germline, CDR1 is SGHVS and CDR2 FNYEAQ. As DNA, the CDR3 is TGTGCCAGCAGCTTAGCGGGACAAAACTATGGCTACACCTTC. Translating gives CASSLAGQNYGYTF.

The gene calls are TRBV7-2 and TRBJ2-3, with TRBD2 matching 10 bases. CDR1 and CDR2 (germline): SGHTA, FQGNSA. This CDR3 is 20 amino acids long. V was clipped by 4 bases and J by 4 bases; unmatched bases: 20. As DNA, the CDR3 is TGTGCCAGCAGCTCCACTACCAGCGGGGGGGCAGTAACTATCCCAGATACGCAGTATTTT. The encoded protein is CASSSTTSGGAVTIPDTQYF.

This clonotype has ten or more counts. The V and J genes are TRBV7-2 and TRBJ1-2, with D unclear. The germline V and J ends were trimmed by 0 bases and 4 bases, with 9 bases remaining between them. This CDR3 comprises 14 residues. Germline CDR1 is SGHTA and CDR2 is FQGNSA. The CDR3 protein is CASSLARKSYGYTF. CDR3 DNA sequence: TGTGCCAGCAGCTTAGCGCGTAAAAGCTATGGCTACACCTTC.

This clonotype was picked up many times. The CDR3 sequence: CASSPRDQGGQYF. For the CDR3, the DNA is TGTGCCAGCAGCCCCAGGGACCAAGGGGGGCAGTACTTC. This chain connects TRBV9 to TRBJ2-7; TRBD1 is a possible D gene (6 bases). Germline CDR1 SGDLS, CDR2 YYNGEE. The germline V and J ends were trimmed by 4 bases and 9 bases, with 17 bases remaining between them. The CDR3 is 13 amino acids.

This clonotype was seen just once. The chain couples TRBV7-9 to TRBJ2-3; D not certain. Germline V gene data show CDR1 as SEHNR and CDR2 as FQNEAQ (reference sequence). V was shortened by 1 base and J by 2 bases, with 13 bases between the two germline ends. This CDR3 contains 16 residues. The CDR3 protein is CASSLGMAGPTDTQYF. The DNA for the CDR3 is TGTGCCAGCAGCTTAGGAATGGCAGGACCCACAGATACGCAGTATTTT.

The chain combines TRBV2 with TRBJ2-1; weak D call: TRBD1 (5 bases). Trimming removed 8 bases from V and 7 bases from J, with 12 bases in between. Germline V gene data show CDR1 as SNHLY and CDR2 as FYNNEI. The CDR3 contains 12 residues. CDR3 in DNA: TGTGCCAGCTGGCAGGGTGTGAATGAGCAGTTCTTC. Amino acid sequence: CASWQGVNEQFF.

This clonotype came up many times. The CDR3 loop is CSARSEVAKNIQYF. CDR3 DNA sequence: TGCAGTGCTAGATCGGAGGTAGCCAAAAACATTCAGTACTTC. The chain combines TRBV20-1 with TRBJ2-4; perhaps TRBD2 as D (5 bases). V lost 2 bases, J lost 0 bases, and 8 bases lay in between. This CDR3 is 14 amino acids long. The germline V gene encodes CDR1 DFQATT and CDR2 SNEGSKA (reference sequence).

This clonotype was counted only a few times. The chain employs TRBV10-3 and TRBJ2-2; 7 nucleotides align to TRBD2. The V gene end was trimmed by 10 bases and the J gene end by 0 bases; junction bases not matched to a gene: 5. Germline assignment: CDR1 ENHRY and CDR2 SYGVKD. This CDR3 contains 14 residues. This CDR3 is CATREGSNTGELFF. The CDR3 DNA follows: TGTGCCACAAGGGAGGGTTCGAACACCGGGGAGCTGTTTTTT.

At least ten counts were recorded for this clonotype. At one end, the junction sequence differs from germline, possibly due to a read error. The CDR3 nucleotides read TGTGCCAGCAGTCACTCCTCCGGGCAGGGGAGTAACTATGGCTACACCTTC. It is translated as CASSHSSGQGSNYGYTF. This chain uses TRBV6-5 with TRBJ1-2; tentative D call: TRBD1 (6 bases). Germline loops: CDR1 MNHEY, CDR2 SVGAGI. This CDR3 has 17 amino acids.

This clonotype came up a few times. The chain is built from TRBV10-3 and TRBJ1-1; TRBD1 aligns across 10 bases. Losses at the gene ends were 5 bases for V and 2 bases for J; bases not matched to a gene: 8. The CDR3 is 16 residues long. The V gene's germline CDR1 is ENHRY and CDR2 SYGVKD. The CDR3 DNA is TGTGCCATCAGTCCCGGGACAGGGGCGATTAACACTGAAGCTTTCTTT. Its protein is CAISPGTGAINTEAFF.

Within the sample, this clonotype is medium-sized. As DNA, the CDR3 is TGCGCCAGCAGCCAAGAGCTCTGGCAGAACACAGATACGCAGTATTTT. Its translation is CASSQELWQNTDTQYF. V usage is TRBV4-3 and J usage is TRBJ2-3, with D unclear. From germline, CDR1 is LGHNA and CDR2 YSLEER. V was clipped by 0 bases and J by 2 bases, with 12 bases between them. This CDR3 spans 16 amino acids.

There are many counts of this clonotype. V is TRBV7-9 and J is TRBJ2-7, with D tentatively TRBD1 or TRBD2 (5 bases each). In germline, CDR1 is SEHNR, CDR2 FQNEAQ (reference sequence). V lost 4 bases, J lost 3 bases, and 13 bases lay in between. The CDR3 length is 14 residues. Here the CDR3 reads CASSSQGRGYEQYF. The CDR3 DNA reads as TGTGCCAGCAGCTCGCAGGGTCGGGGCTACGAGCAGTACTTC.

This clonotype has just a few counts. The gene calls are TRBV5-6 and TRBJ2-4, with 10 bases fitting TRBD1. Germline CDR1 and CDR2: SGHDT and YYEEEE. Trimming took 3 bases from V and 2 from J; bases not matched to a gene: 2. The CDR3 has 15 amino acids. CDR3 in DNA: TGTGCCAGCAGCTATGACAGGGGGCCCAAAAACATTCAGTACTTC. Residues: CASSYDRGPKNIQYF.

The chain carries TRBV29-1 and TRBJ2-3, with 10 bases identical to TRBD2. Germline V lookup: CDR1 SQVTM, CDR2 ANQGSEA. With 6 bases clipped from V and 7 bases from J, the junction kept 13 bases outside the gene matches. This CDR3 has 15 amino acids. CDR3 bases: TGCAGCGTAGCGGGGGGGCTCGAATTGACTAATACGCAGTATTTT. Its translation: CSVAGGLELTNTQYF.

In this sample, this clonotype turned up many times. The chain carries TRBV30 and TRBJ1-2; TRBD1 is a possible D gene (6 bases). CDR1 and CDR2 (germline): GTSNPN, SVGIG (reference sequence). CDR3 size: 14 residues. Trimming removed 8 bases from V and 3 bases from J, with 19 bases in between. The CDR3 loop is CALRTGQYDYGYTF. The CDR3 DNA reads TGTGCCCTTCGTACCGGACAGTATGACTATGGCTACACCTTC. The whole variable domain, filled in from reference TRBV30 and TRBJ1-2, reads SQTIHQWPATLVQPVGSPLSLECTVEGTSNPNLYWYRQAAGRGLQLLFYSVGIGQISSEVPQNLSASRPQDRQFILSSKKLLLSDSGFYLCALRTGQYDYGYTFGSGTRLTVV.

Judged by abundance, this clonotype is medium-sized. DNA for the CDR3: TGTGCCAGCAGTTTATCAGGGGCGAGCAATCAGCCCCAGCATTTT. This codes for CASSLSGASNQPQHF. This sequence joins TRBV27 and TRBJ1-5; the D gene is possibly TRBD1 (5 bases). Germline lookup yields CDR1 MNHEY and CDR2 SMNVEV (reference sequence). Trimming took off 0 bases at V and 1 base at J, with 7 bases between the two ends. The CDR3 covers 15 residues.

The gene calls are TRBV18 and TRBJ2-3; 7 bases match TRBD2. The V segment lost 3 bases and the J segment 4 bases; nucleotides outside the gene matches: 10. This CDR3 contains 16 residues. Germline values: CDR1 KGHSH, CDR2 LQKENI. The CDR3 spells CASSPSIGGSSDTQYF. Written as DNA, the CDR3 is TGTGCCAGCTCACCTTCTATCGGGGGGTCCTCAGATACGCAGTATTTT.

This clonotype was picked up a small number of times. This sequence joins TRBV3-1 and TRBJ1-3; D call uncertain. The CDR3 is 14 amino acids. Per the germline V gene, CDR1 is LGHDT and CDR2 is YNNKEL (reference sequence). Trimming took off 7 bases at V and 4 bases at J, with 14 bases between the two ends. DNA of the CDR3: TGTGCCAGCACCCCGGGCCTTCAAGGAAACACCATATATTTT. Residues: CASTPGLQGNTIYF.